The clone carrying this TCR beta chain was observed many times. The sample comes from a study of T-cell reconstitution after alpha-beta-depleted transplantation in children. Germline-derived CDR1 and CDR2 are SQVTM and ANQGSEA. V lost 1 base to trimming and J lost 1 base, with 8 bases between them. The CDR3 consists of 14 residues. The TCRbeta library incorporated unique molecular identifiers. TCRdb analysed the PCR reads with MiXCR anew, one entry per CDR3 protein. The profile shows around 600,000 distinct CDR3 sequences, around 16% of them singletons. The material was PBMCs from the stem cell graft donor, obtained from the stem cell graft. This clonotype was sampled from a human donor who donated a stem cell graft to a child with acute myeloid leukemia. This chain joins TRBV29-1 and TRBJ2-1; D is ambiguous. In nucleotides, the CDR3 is TGCAGCGTTGAAGGTGGGGATTCCTACAATGAGCAGTTCTTC. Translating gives CSVEGGDSYNEQFF.